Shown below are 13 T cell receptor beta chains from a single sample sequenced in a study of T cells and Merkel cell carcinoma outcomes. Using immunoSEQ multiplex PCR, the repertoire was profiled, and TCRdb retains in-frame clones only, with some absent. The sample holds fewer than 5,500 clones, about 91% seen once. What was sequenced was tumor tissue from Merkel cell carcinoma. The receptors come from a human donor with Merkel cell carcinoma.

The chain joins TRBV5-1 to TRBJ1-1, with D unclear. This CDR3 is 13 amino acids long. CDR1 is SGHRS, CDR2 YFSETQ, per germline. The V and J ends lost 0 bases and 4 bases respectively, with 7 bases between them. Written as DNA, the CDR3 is TGCGCCAGCAGCTTGGCACGCCCCACTGAAGCTTTCTTT. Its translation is CASSLARPTEAFF.

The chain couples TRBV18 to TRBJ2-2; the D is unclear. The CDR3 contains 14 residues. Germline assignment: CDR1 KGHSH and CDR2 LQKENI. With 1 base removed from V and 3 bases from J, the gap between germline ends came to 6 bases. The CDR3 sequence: CASSPLGHTGELFF. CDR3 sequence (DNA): TGTGCCAGCTCACCACTAGGGCACACCGGGGAGCTGTTTTTT.

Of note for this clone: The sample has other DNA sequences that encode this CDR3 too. The CDR3 region is CASSLTENTEAFF. The CDR3 bases are TGTGCCAGCAGCTTAACGGAAAACACTGAAGCTTTCTTT. This chain links TRBV7-2 with TRBJ1-1, with D uncertain. The V gene lost 2 bases and the J gene lost 2 bases, with 6 bases spanning the gap. In germline, CDR1 is SGHTA, CDR2 FQGNSA. The CDR3 is 13 residues long. The full variable domain, rest sourced from reference TRBV7-2 and TRBJ1-1, is GAGVSQSPSNKVTEKGKDVELRCDPISGHTALYWYRQSLGQGLEFLIYFQGNSAPDKSGLPSDRFSAERTGGSVSTLTIQRTQQEDSAVYLCASSLTENTEAFFGQGTRLTVV.

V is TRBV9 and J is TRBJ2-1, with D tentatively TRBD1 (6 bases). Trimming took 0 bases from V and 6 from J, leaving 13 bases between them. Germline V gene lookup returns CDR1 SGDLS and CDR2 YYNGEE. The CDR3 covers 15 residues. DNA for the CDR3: TGTGCCAGCAGCGTAGGATGGACAGAGGGCAATGAGCAGTTCTTC. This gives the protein CASSVGWTEGNEQFF. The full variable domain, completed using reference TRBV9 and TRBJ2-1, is DSGVTQTPKHLITATGQRVTLRCSPRSGDLSVYWYQQSLDQGLQFLIQYYNGEERAKGNILERFSAQQFPDLHSELNLSSLELGDSALYFCASSVGWTEGNEQFFGPGTRLTVL.

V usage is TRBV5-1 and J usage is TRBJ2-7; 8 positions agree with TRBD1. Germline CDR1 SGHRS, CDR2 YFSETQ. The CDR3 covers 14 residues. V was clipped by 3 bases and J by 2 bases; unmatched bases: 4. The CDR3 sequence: CASSWGQEPYEQYF. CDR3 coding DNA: TGCGCCAGCAGCTGGGGACAGGAGCCCTACGAGCAGTACTTC.

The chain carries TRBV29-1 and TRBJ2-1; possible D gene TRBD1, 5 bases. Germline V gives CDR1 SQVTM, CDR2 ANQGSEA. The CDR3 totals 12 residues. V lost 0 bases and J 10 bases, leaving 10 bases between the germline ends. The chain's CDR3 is CSVEDLGLEQFF. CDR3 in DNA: TGCAGCGTTGAAGATTTGGGGCTGGAGCAGTTCTTC.

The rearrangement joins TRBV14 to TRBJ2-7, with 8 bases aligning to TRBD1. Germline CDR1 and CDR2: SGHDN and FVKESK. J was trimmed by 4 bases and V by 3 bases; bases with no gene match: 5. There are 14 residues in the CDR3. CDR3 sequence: CASSQDRVFYEQYF. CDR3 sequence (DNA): TGTGCCAGCAGCCAGGACAGGGTGTTTTACGAGCAGTACTTC.

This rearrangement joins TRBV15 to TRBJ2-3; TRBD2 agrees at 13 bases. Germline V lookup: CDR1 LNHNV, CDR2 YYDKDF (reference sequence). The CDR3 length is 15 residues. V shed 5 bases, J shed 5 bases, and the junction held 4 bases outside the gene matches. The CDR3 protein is CATSGTSGVIDTQYF. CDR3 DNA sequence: TGTGCCACCAGCGGGACTAGCGGGGTTATAGATACGCAGTATTTT.

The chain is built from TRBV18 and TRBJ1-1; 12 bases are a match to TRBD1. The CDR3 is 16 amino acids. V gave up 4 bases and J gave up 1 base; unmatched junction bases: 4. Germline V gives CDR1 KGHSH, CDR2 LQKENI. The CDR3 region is CASSRGQGAGNTEAFF. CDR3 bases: TGTGCCAGCTCACGGGGACAGGGGGCGGGGAACACTGAAGCTTTCTTT.

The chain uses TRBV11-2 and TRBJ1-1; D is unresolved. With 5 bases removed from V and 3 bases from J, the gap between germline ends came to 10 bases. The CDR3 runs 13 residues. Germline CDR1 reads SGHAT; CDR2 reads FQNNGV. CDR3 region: CASSRSRDTEAFF. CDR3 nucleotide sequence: TGTGCCAGCAGCAGAAGTAGGGACACTGAAGCTTTCTTT. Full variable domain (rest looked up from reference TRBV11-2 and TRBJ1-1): EAGVAQSPRYKIIEKRQSVAFWCNPISGHATLYWYQQILGQGPKLLIQFQNNGVVDDSQLPKDRFSAERLKGVDSTLKIQPAKLEDSAVYLCASSRSRDTEAFFGQGTRLTVV.

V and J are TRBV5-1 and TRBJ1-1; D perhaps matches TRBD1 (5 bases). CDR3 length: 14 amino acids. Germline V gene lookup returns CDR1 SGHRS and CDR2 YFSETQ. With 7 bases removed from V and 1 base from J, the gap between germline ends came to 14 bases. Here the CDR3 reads CASSRVGENTEAFF. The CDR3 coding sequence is TGCGCCAGCTCCCGGGTGGGGGAGAACACTGAAGCTTTCTTT.

CDR3 DNA: TGCGCCAGCAGAGATACAGGTCTGGATACGCAGTATTTT. Its translation is CASRDTGLDTQYF. The chain uses TRBV5-1 and TRBJ2-3; the D gene is possibly TRBD1 (5 bases). Trimming stripped 5 bases from V and 6 bases from J, with 13 bases between. Germline assignment: CDR1 SGHRS and CDR2 YFSETQ. The CDR3 covers 13 residues.

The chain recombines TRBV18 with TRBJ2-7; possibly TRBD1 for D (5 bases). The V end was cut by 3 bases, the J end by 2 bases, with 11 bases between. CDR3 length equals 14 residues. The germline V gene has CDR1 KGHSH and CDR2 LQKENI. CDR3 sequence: CASSPGQAAYEQYF. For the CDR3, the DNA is TGTGCCAGCTCACCGGGGCAGGCCGCCTACGAGCAGTACTTC.